The present T cell receptor beta chain was sequenced within a study of T cells in women clearing cervical HPV infection (dated by TCRdb to the late 2010s). The study in broad terms: Cases were 25 women with histologically confirmed HPV16-related CIN3 or worse, including a couple of invasive cancers. Controls were some 26 women whose single incident HPV16 infection cleared within 12 months without precancer or cancer developing. Blood from cases was drawn at the visit where the lesion was first identified, while blood from controls was drawn once the infection was no longer detected. Among cases, blood sampling came a median of roughly 140 days after lesion detection, with an interquartile range of about 80 to 220 days. HLA typing was available for only a few women, so HLA type could not be excluded as a confounder. This exploratory proof-of-principle case-control study, nested within the Guanacaste HPV Natural History Study in Costa Rica, compared TCR repertoires among women with different cervical HPV16 outcomes. Cases and controls were matched on age within five years and on year of sample collection. Cases had a median age of about 34 years and controls had a median age of around 40, with no significant differences in baseline characteristics. In the parent cohort, 9,000 to 13,000 women aged 18 or older were enrolled in Guanacaste, Costa Rica, during about 1992 to 1994 and were followed for less than 8 years. Five blinded duplicates per group were added as quality controls, giving around 60 samples: 50 or so participants and approximately ten replicates. Study-level results and caveats: The cross-sectional design could not show whether the associations came before the infection or were a result of it, and neither effector/memory subsets nor HPV-specific T cells were isolated. Because the number of T cells per sample was unknown, the richness differences could reflect varying T-cell content rather than repertoire biology. Random forest classifiers combining richness and V gene abundances distinguished cases from controls with an estimated AUC of just under 0.85. TCR repertoire richness was significantly higher in CIN3+ cases than in controls across sequencing depths, while evenness did not differ.

On this clone: Its antigen is currently not known.

The immunoSEQ assay used multiplex PCR to amplify TCR beta CDR3 regions from an average of about 1,200 ng of genomic DNA per sample. To correct primer bias, the assay used a complete synthetic TCR repertoire to set an amplification baseline. The amplicons were sequenced using the Illumina platform. On the authors' methods: Sequence errors were corrected by clustering with frequency ratios and a modified nearest-neighbor algorithm, and the sequences were then analyzed in the immunoSEQ Analyzer using IMGT gene definitions. TCR richness and evenness were averaged over 20 rarefaction repeats at each rarefaction depth, excluding samples with fewer sequences than the depth. V, D and J gene relative abundances were compared between groups with Wilcoxon rank sum tests, applying FDR correction. For the blinded duplicates, the intraclass correlation was 95% to 96% for TCR richness and averaged around 76% across some 66 gene segments. TCRdb mirrors the immuneACCESS table, restricted to in-frame sequences. Some clones are absent from its copies; in checked studies, under half trace to an unresolved V gene, and the reason for the others is unknown. The V and J calls and clone size were taken over from that table, and D and trimming were inferred from the DNA. This sample's records show 30,000 to 45,000 clones. Around 1.7% of the sample belongs to the ten largest clones.

Every participant had a single incident cervical HPV16 infection, and prevalent HPV16 infections were excluded. Cervical HPV DNA was detected with MY09/MY11 PCR, and genotyping was done with dot-blot hybridization. Approximately 15 mL of heparinized blood were centrifuged, and the buffy coat was aliquoted, frozen at -30°C, then stored at -80°C. Genomic DNA was extracted from buffy coat specimens using QIAGEN kits. The TCR comes from a woman aged 18 to 75 with a cervical HPV16 infection that either progressed to CIN3+ or cleared (not recorded which). The sample was blood buffy coat.

The sequenced part of the CDR3 DNA is TGCAGTGCTAGAGCGGGAGGGGGCAACAATGAG. Translated, this is CSARAGGGNNE. The entire CDR3 protein is CSARAGGGNNEQFF. This sequence uses TRBV20-1 and TRBJ2-1; the best D guess is TRBD2, with 8 bases matching. The read is 3 residues too short to cover the CDR3 end, so that end is filled in from the germline J gene. Measured from the cysteine to the phenylalanine, the CDR3 is 14 residues long. Of the CDR3's DNA, 33 bases were read; they are in frame from base 1. CDR1 DFQATT and CDR2 SNEGSKA were looked up in the germline V gene (reference sequence). V loses 1 base of germline sequence and J loses 5 bases, and the interval between the two ends is 12 bases.